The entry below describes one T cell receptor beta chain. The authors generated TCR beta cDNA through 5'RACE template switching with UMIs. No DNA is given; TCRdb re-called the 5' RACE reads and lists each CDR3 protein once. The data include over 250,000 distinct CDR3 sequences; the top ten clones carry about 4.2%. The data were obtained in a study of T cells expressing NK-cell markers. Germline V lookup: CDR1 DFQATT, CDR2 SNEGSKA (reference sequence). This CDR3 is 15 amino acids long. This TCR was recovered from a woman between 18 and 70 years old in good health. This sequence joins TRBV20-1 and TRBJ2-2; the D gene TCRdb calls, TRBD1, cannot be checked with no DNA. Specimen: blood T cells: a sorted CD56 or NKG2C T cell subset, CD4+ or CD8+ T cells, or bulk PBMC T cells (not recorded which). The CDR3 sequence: CSARAGTGNTGELFF.